A single sample gave rise to the 20 T cell receptor beta chains below, sequenced in a study of blood T cells in healthy people across ages. With a J-beta primer mix and a sample-barcoded 5' primer, a second PCR ran roughly 6 to 12 cycles. TCRdb reanalysed the 5' RACE reads using MiXCR and keeps one entry per CDR3 protein. Of 790,000 or so distinct CDR3 sequences listed, around 50% are singletons. What was sequenced was blood. The receptors were gathered from a man in his forties or fifties in good health.

This clonotype has a handful of counts. The rearrangement uses TRBV4-1 and TRBJ2-3, with 8 bases identical to TRBD1. This CDR3 has 15 amino acids. Losses at the gene ends were 3 bases for V and 13 bases for J; bases not matched to a gene: 15. CDR1 MGHRA and CDR2 YSYEKL come from the germline V gene. This CDR3 is CASSQTLVTGQVKYF. CDR3 DNA: TGCGCCAGCAGCCAGACCCTTGTGACGGGACAGGTGAAGTATTTT.

The chain joins TRBV20-1 to TRBJ2-5; no firm D call. The V end lost 1 base, the J end lost 2 bases, and 17 bases lay between the germline ends. The CDR3 spans 16 residues. CDR1 DFQATT and CDR2 SNEGSKA come from the germline V gene (reference sequence). CDR3 in amino acids: CSARAMLKTLQETQYF. In nucleotides, the CDR3 is TGCAGTGCTAGAGCGATGCTTAAGACATTACAAGAGACCCAGTACTTC.

This clonotype was observed a handful of times. The chain couples TRBV29-1 to TRBJ2-7; the D gene could be TRBD1 or TRBD2 (5 bases each). The CDR3 is 12 residues long. The germline V gene has CDR1 SQVTM and CDR2 ANQGSEA. The V end lost 8 bases, the J end lost 2 bases, and 13 bases lay between the germline ends. CDR3 loop: CSCRDGTYEQYF. The DNA of the CDR3 is TGCAGCTGTCGGGACGGAACCTACGAGCAGTACTTC.

This clonotype was found once. One end of the junction is discordant with germline, which a read error may explain. This sequence joins TRBV27 and TRBJ2-5; D not resolved. Germline assignment: CDR1 MNHEY and CDR2 SMNVEV (reference sequence). The length of the CDR3 is 12 residues. The CDR3 sequence is CASRPNGQTQSF. The CDR3 DNA sequence: TGTGCCAGCAGGCCCAACGGCCAGACCCAGTCCTTC.

This chain links TRBV27 with TRBJ2-5; TRBD2 aligns across 16 bases. The length of the CDR3 is 15 residues. Germline V gene sequence: CDR1 MNHEY, CDR2 SMNVEV (reference sequence). V lost 6 bases, J lost 10 bases, and 8 bases stayed unmatched. CDR3 region: CASSIGTSGRAHQYF. The CDR3 coding sequence is TGTGCCAGCAGCATCGGGACTAGCGGGAGGGCCCACCAGTACTTC.

The genes are TRBV9 and TRBJ2-5, with 7 bases aligning to TRBD1. The CDR3 length is 13 residues. The germline CDR1 and CDR2 sequences are SGDLS and YYNGEE. V trimming: 4 bases; J trimming: 4 bases; junction bases outside the gene matches: 4. The CDR3 here is CASSSQGVETQYF. The DNA for the CDR3 is TGTGCCAGCAGCTCTCAGGGGGTAGAGACCCAGTACTTC.

This chain links TRBV20-1 with TRBJ2-2; D gene unclear. The CDR3 totals 13 residues. Trimming pared 2 bases from V and 2 bases from J, leaving 6 bases between. CDR1 is DFQATT and CDR2 is SNEGSKA in the germline V gene (reference sequence). CDR3: CSARKENTGELFF. The CDR3 DNA reads as TGCAGTGCTAGAAAGGAAAACACCGGGGAGCTGTTTTTT.

This rearrangement joins TRBV19 to TRBJ2-4, with D maybe TRBD1 (6 bases). The germline gives CDR1 LNHDA, CDR2 SQIVND (reference sequence). V lost 3 bases and J 13 bases, leaving 19 bases between the germline ends. The CDR3 runs 14 residues. CDR3 residues: CASSIKTGPTEQYF. CDR3 nucleotides: TGTGCCAGTAGTATCAAGACAGGACCTACGGAGCAGTACTTC. Full variable domain (outside the CDR3, taken from reference TRBV19 and TRBJ2-4): DGGITQSPKYLFRKEGQNVTLSCEQNLNHDAMYWYRQDPGQGLRLIYYSQIVNDFQKGDIAEGYSVSREKKESFPLTVTSAQKNPTAFYLCASSIKTGPTEQYFGAGTRLSVL.

Worth noting for this clonotype: One end of the junction fails to match germline, which may point to a read error. This rearrangement joins TRBV20-1 to TRBJ2-4, with D uncertain. The CDR3 runs 15 residues. Germline CDR1 and CDR2: DFQATT and SNEGSKA (reference sequence). As DNA, the CDR3 is TGCGGTGCTGTGGCCTCGAGGTCGACCAAGAACATTCAGTACTTC. It yields the protein CGAVASRSTKNIQYF.

The chain links TRBV29-1 to TRBJ1-1; D is ambiguous. Germline V gene lookup returns CDR1 SQVTM and CDR2 ANQGSEA. There are 14 residues in the CDR3. Trimming took off 4 bases at V and 4 bases at J, with 16 bases between the two ends. CDR3 sequence reads: CSVAIASNPTEAFF. The CDR3 nucleotides read TGCAGCGTTGCGATTGCGTCAAACCCCACTGAAGCTTTCTTT.

This clonotype was counted between two and nine times. A much more abundant neighbour one base away suggests this may be a read error. The chain recombines TRBV20-1 with TRBJ2-5; 9 nucleotides align to TRBD1. The germline gives CDR1 DFQATT, CDR2 SNEGSKA (reference sequence). There are 16 residues in the CDR3. Trimming at V came to 6 bases and at J to 11 bases, leaving 22 bases not matched to a gene. The CDR3 bases are TGCAGTGCACTATATTTCCGGACAGGGGCCAACAATGAGCAGTACTTC. Amino acid sequence: CSALYFRTGANNEQYF.

As DNA, the CDR3 is TGTGCCATCAGTGAGGACAGGGTTTCCTACGAGCAGTACTTC. Its protein product is CAISEDRVSYEQYF. The V and J genes are TRBV10-3 and TRBJ2-7; 7 bases are a match to TRBD1. The V gene end was trimmed by 2 bases and the J gene end by 1 base; junction bases not matched to a gene: 2. This CDR3 spans 14 amino acids. The germline V gene has CDR1 ENHRY and CDR2 SYGVKD.

The chain carries TRBV9 and TRBJ1-2; D unresolved. The CDR3 consists of 13 residues. Germline loops: CDR1 SGDLS, CDR2 YYNGEE. The germline V and J ends were trimmed by 3 bases and 5 bases, with 11 bases remaining between them. The CDR3 sequence: CASSGGRRYGYTF. CDR3 coding DNA: TGTGCCAGCAGCGGAGGCAGGAGGTATGGCTACACCTTC.

The chain combines TRBV7-2 with TRBJ2-2, with TRBD1 matching 8 bases. V dropped 5 bases and J dropped 3; count of bases not matched to a gene: 5. The CDR3 contains 15 residues. Germline V lookup: CDR1 SGHTA, CDR2 FQGNSA. This CDR3 is CASSQGQADTGELFF. The CDR3 region has the DNA TGTGCCAGCAGCCAGGGACAGGCGGACACCGGGGAGCTGTTTTTT.

This clonotype was counted a few times. The V and J genes are TRBV21-1 and TRBJ1-2. TRBV21-1 is a documented pseudogene. The CDR3 has 15 amino acids. The CDR3 loop is CASSTRALRCYGYTF. CDR3 coding DNA: TGTGCCAGCAGCACCCGGGCCCTAAGGTGCTATGGCTACACCTTC.

The V and J genes are TRBV28 and TRBJ2-4, with D possibly being TRBD2 (6 bases). Between the trimmed V and J ends, which lost 3 bases and 7 bases, there was a span of 16 bases. This CDR3 is built from 15 residues. Germline CDR1 reads MDHEN; CDR2 reads SYDVKM. The CDR3 here is CASSLAGTRLNIQYF. Written as DNA, the CDR3 is TGTGCCAGCAGTTTGGCCGGGACTCGACTTAACATTCAGTACTTC.

V is TRBV28 and J is TRBJ2-1; D might be TRBD1 or TRBD2, each matching 5 bases. CDR1 is MDHEN, CDR2 SYDVKM, per germline. The length of the CDR3 is 16 residues. The ends were cut back, 6 bases at V and 0 bases at J, with 15 bases in the middle. CDR3 amino acids: CASRRPGPSSYNEQFF. The DNA for the CDR3 is TGTGCCAGCAGACGACCGGGACCCAGCTCCTACAATGAGCAGTTCTTC.

The V gene is TRBV5-1, the J gene TRBJ2-1, with 7 bases lining up with TRBD2. The germline V gene encodes CDR1 SGHRS and CDR2 YFSETQ. CDR3 size: 17 residues. V dropped 4 bases and J dropped 5; count of bases not matched to a gene: 15. DNA for the CDR3: TGCGCCAGCAGCCCGACGATGAGCGGGGCCGGGAACAATGAGCAGTTCTTC. Translation gives CASSPTMSGAGNNEQFF.

This chain connects TRBV7-2 to TRBJ2-3; D could derive from TRBD1 or TRBD2 (5 bases each). Germline loops: CDR1 SGHTA, CDR2 FQGNSA. Trimming removed 4 bases at V and 1 base at J, with 12 bases between. This CDR3 has 15 amino acids. For the CDR3, the DNA is TGTGCCAGCAGCTACGTTCCGGGGCGCACAGATACGCAGTATTTT. It translates to CASSYVPGRTDTQYF.

Only one count was recorded for this clonotype. This rearrangement joins TRBV11-2 to TRBJ2-1; tentative D call: TRBD1 (6 bases). The DNA end is a closer match to TRBJ2-7, so the J assignment may be wrong. CDR1 and CDR2 from the germline V gene are SGHAT and FQNNGV. The CDR3 contains 14 residues. The CDR3 spells CASSPGVVGPEQYF. CDR3 coding DNA: TGTGCCAGCAGCCCAGGGGTTGTTGGACCTGAGCAGTACTTC.